This T cell receptor (beta chain) comes out of a study of blood T cell repertoires in COVID-19 (dated by TCRdb to about 2020). Context from the whole study: The collaborator samples originated in the United States, Italy and Spain and spanned the acute and convalescent phases of COVID-19. The prospective study material was composed of cDNA or gDNA derived from T cells, B-cell-depleted T cells, or PBMCs. Deeply sampled blood TCRbeta repertoires from subjects exposed to, actively infected with, or recovered from COVID-19 were included in the dataset. The repertoires were made available in a free public database intended to serve as a resource for research on the immune response to SARS-CoV-2. The samples were drawn from the first 160 participants of the ongoing ImmuneRACE study and from some 1,300 subjects provided by 6 global collaborators. The sample metadata nearly always contained a de-identified subject ID, COVID-19 status, age in years and sex. Where HLA class I and class II types were available, the types were taken from metadata supplied by the sample provider, not from assay-based typing.

The immunoSEQ Assay, a bias-controlled multiplex PCR, was used to amplify TCRbeta CDR3 regions from genomic DNA. The authors processed their data as follows. Within the assay, amplification of reference gene primers was used to estimate how many nucleated cells each sample contained. Sequence reads were collapsed and filtered to measure the absolute abundance of every unique TCRbeta CDR3 rearrangement. For each sample, productive Simpson clonality was calculated by taking the square root of Simpson's diversity index across productive rearrangements. Entries here come from immuneACCESS through TCRdb and include only in-frame sequences with V and J called. Some clones fail to appear in such tables; in the studies checked, an unresolved V gene covers under half of the shortfall, and the cause of the remainder is unknown. The V and J calls and clone size come from that table; D and trimming were worked out from the DNA. The sample table contains fewer than 65,000 clones; only one count was recorded for roughly nine tenths of them. Clones ranked in the top ten supply under 4.5% of the sample.

Of note for this clone: Its recognized antigen is unknown. The input lacks base qualities; no much larger clone sits a single base away.

Collaborating institutions collected whole blood in K2EDTA tubes following their own protocols. For TCRbeta analysis, collaborators shipped samples in one of three forms: frozen whole blood, isolated PBMCs, or DNA extracted from either of those sample types. Results and caveats for the whole study, not just this receptor: The quantity of clinical and demographic metadata differed by source and by participant and was supplied without curation.

The CDR3 numbers 14 residues from cysteine through phenylalanine. The sequence is cut down to CDR3 DNA, 42 bases in frame from base 1. Sequences SQVTM (CDR1) and ANQGSEA (CDR2) are obtained from the germline V gene. V is pared back by 6 bases and J by 5 bases, with 16 bases lying between the germline termini. This clonotype originated in a human donor in a cohort sampled during active COVID-19. The chain was built from TRBV29-1 and TRBJ1-4, with no confident D gene call. The sample comprised peripheral blood. CDR3 reads: CSVTRHHSNEKLFF. In nucleotides, the sequence is TGCAGCGTCACCCGACACCATTCGAATGAAAAACTGTTTTTT.